There are a few counts of the clone carrying this T cell receptor beta chain. The CDR3 extends over 15 amino acids. Trimming took 6 bases from V and 7 from J; bases not matched to a gene: 10. Germline CDR1 SGHVS, CDR2 FNYEAQ. Expressed TCRB transcripts were sequenced because the isolated RNA had all been reverse transcribed beforehand. TCRdb keeps only in-frame clones here, not all; method: immunoSEQ multiplex PCR. The sample includes about 410,000 clones, about 15% of them seen just once. The sample comes from a study of beta chain features in type 1 diabetes. Sequencing input: naive CD4+ T cells from blood. This sequence originates from a man aged 25-45 years in good health. V and J are TRBV7-6 and TRBJ1-4; TRBD1 matches at 8 bases. CDR3 loop: CASRKSPGGVEKLFF. CDR3 nucleotide sequence: TGTGCCAGCAGAAAAAGTCCAGGGGGCGTTGAAAAACTGTTTTTT.